This TCR beta chain was sequenced in a study of patients and donors after allogeneic stem cell transplantation. Trimming left V 4 bases short and J 8 bases short, with 9 bases between. Germline V gene lookup returns CDR1 MNHEY and CDR2 SVGEGT. The CDR3 has 12 amino acids. TCRdb re-derived calls from the RT-PCR reads in MiXCR, one entry per CDR3 protein. The repertoire has about 410,000 distinct CDR3 sequences, roughly 16% of them found once; the top ten carry 7% to 7.5%. The V and J genes are TRBV6-2 or TRBV6-3 and TRBJ2-1; D remains ambiguous. Sequenced material: blood, either unsorted or a sorted T cell fraction (not recorded which). The origin of this receptor is a human donor who was either an allogeneic HSCT recipient or a stem cell or donor lymphocyte infusion donor (not recorded which). It is not recorded whose cells these are; they may come from a transplant donor. CDR3 in amino acids: CASSSPEYEQFF. The DNA for the CDR3 is TGTGCCAGCAGTTCCCCCGAGTATGAGCAGTTCTTC.